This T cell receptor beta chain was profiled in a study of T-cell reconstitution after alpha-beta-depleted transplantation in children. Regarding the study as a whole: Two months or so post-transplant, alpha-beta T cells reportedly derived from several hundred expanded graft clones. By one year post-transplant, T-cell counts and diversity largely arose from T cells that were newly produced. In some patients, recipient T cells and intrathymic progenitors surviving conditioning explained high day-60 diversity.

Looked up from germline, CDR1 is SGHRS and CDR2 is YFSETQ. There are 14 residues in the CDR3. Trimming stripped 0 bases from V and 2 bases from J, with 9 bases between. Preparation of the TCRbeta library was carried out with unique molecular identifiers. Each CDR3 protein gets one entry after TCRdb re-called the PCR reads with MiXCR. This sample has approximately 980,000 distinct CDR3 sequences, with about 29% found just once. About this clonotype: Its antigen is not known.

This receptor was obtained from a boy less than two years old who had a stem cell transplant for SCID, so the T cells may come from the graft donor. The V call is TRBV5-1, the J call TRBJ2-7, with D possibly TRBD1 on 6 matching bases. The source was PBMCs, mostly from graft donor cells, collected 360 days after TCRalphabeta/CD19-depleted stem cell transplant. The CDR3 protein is CASSLEHRAYEQYF. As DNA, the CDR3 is TGCGCCAGCAGCTTGGAGCACAGGGCCTACGAGCAGTACTTC.